The clone carrying this T cell receptor (beta chain) was seen many times. Germline V lookup: CDR1 ENHRY, CDR2 SYGVKD. Germline trimming cut 6 bases from V and 5 bases from J; bases unmatched to any gene: 1. This CDR3 spans 14 amino acids. This specimen comes from a study of T cells in Graves' hyperthyroidism and ophthalmopathy. Diagnosis relied on clinical symptoms, serum thyroxine and TRAb, thyroid ultrasound and orbital computed tomography. Amplification of TCR beta CDR3 regions used RNA as the template. In the first-round RT-PCR of the TCR CDR3, the HTBI primer set was used. TCRdb re-called the multiplex PCR reads through MiXCR, storing one row per CDR3 protein. The table has 800,000 or so distinct CDR3 sequences, about 38% seen once.

The rearrangement links TRBV10-3 to TRBJ1-4; 12 bases are shared with TRBD1. The clonotype comes from a man aged 18 to 29 with Graves' hyperthyroidism. The sequencing sample was made of blood. CDR3 in DNA: TGTGCCATCAGCGGGACAGGGGGCAATGAAAAACTGTTTTTT. It translates to CAISGTGGNEKLFF.